Following are 29 T cell receptor beta chains from one sample sequenced in a study of T-cell reconstitution after alpha-beta-depleted transplantation in children. Preparation of the TCRbeta library involved a method that used unique molecular identifiers. TCRdb passed the PCR reads through MiXCR, listing each CDR3 protein once. The sample lists some 840,000 distinct CDR3 sequences; roughly 15% were seen once. The sample in question was PBMCs, mostly from graft donor cells, obtained 360 days after TCRalphabeta/CD19-depleted stem cell transplant. These receptors originate from a male patient between 5 and 17 years old who had a stem cell transplant for acute lymphoblastic leukemia, so the T cells may come from the graft donor.

The J gene is TRBJ2-2, the V gene TRBV18; D uncertain. This CDR3 has 16 amino acids. V gave up 6 bases and J gave up 4 bases, with 18 bases separating them. CDR1 and CDR2 from the germline V gene are KGHSH and LQKENI. CDR3 in DNA: TGTGCCAGCTCCCCTTACCCTGTTGGTGGCACCGGGGAGCTGTTTTTT. Its translation: CASSPYPVGGTGELFF.

This clonotype was seen more than once but under ten times. The V gene is TRBV24-1, the J gene TRBJ2-5; the match to TRBD1 covers 9 bases. The V gene end was trimmed by 5 bases and the J gene end by 4 bases; junction bases not matched to a gene: 13. The CDR3 has 17 amino acids. The V gene's germline CDR1 is KGHDR and CDR2 SFDVKD. Here the CDR3 DNA reads TGTGCCACCAGTGGTCCCTTGGACAGGGGCCCCCCAGAGACCCAGTACTTC. Amino acid sequence: CATSGPLDRGPPETQYF.

This clonotype was seen only a few times. This chain joins TRBV10-3 and TRBJ2-5; 11 bases match TRBD2. From germline, CDR1 is ENHRY and CDR2 SYGVKD. V shed 2 bases, J shed 3 bases, and the junction held 5 bases outside the gene matches. The CDR3 spans 16 residues. The CDR3: CAISEPGLAGKETQYF. In DNA, the CDR3 is TGTGCCATCAGTGAGCCAGGACTAGCGGGCAAAGAGACCCAGTACTTC.

This chain uses TRBV2 with TRBJ2-5; 12 bases agree with TRBD2. The length of the CDR3 is 15 residues. The germline CDR1 and CDR2 sequences are SNHLY and FYNNEI. Trimming took 8 bases from V and 7 from J; bases not matched to a gene: 11. The CDR3 DNA sequence: TGTGCCAGCGTTCCTAGCGGGAGGGCCATTGGGACCCAGTACTTC. It specifies CASVPSGRAIGTQYF.

The J gene is TRBJ2-7, the V gene TRBV18; weak D call: TRBD2 (5 bases). The germline V and J ends were trimmed by 3 bases and 0 bases, with 18 bases remaining between them. CDR1 KGHSH and CDR2 LQKENI come from the germline V gene. CDR3 size: 17 residues. The CDR3 nucleotides are TGTGCCAGCTCACCTCCCCGGGGTACCATCTCCTCCTACGAGCAGTACTTC. Protein sequence: CASSPPRGTISSYEQYF.

CDR3 nucleotides: TGCAGCGCCCCTGACTTGTCCTACGAGCAGTACTTC. Protein sequence: CSAPDLSYEQYF. V usage is TRBV20-1 and J usage is TRBJ2-7; D remains ambiguous. CDR1 DFQATT and CDR2 SNEGSKA come from the germline V gene (reference sequence). The CDR3 length is 12 residues.

V is TRBV4-1 and J is TRBJ2-1; 9 bases map to TRBD2. The CDR3 loop spans 17 amino acids. V dropped 4 bases and J dropped 2; count of bases not matched to a gene: 9. Germline CDR1 MGHRA, CDR2 YSYEKL. The chain's CDR3 is CASSPTALAGAYNEQFF. As DNA, the CDR3 is TGCGCCAGCAGCCCCACTGCCTTAGCGGGAGCCTACAATGAGCAGTTCTTC.

The gene calls are TRBV4-2 and TRBJ2-5; D is undetermined. Trimming stripped 0 bases from V and 4 bases from J, with 12 bases between. Germline V gene sequence: CDR1 LGHNA, CDR2 YNFKEQ. The CDR3 runs 15 residues. CDR3 bases: TGTGCCAGCAGCCAAGATGGTTACCCTGCAGAGACCCAGTACTTC. Translating it yields CASSQDGYPAETQYF.

This clonotype showed up just a few times. J is TRBJ1-1 and V is TRBV4-1; the D is unclear. Germline values: CDR1 MGHRA, CDR2 YSYEKL. The length of the CDR3 is 14 residues. Trimming pared 2 bases from V and 2 bases from J, leaving 9 bases between. The CDR3 nucleotides are TGCGCCAGCAGCCAACCCACAGCAAACACTGAAGCTTTCTTT. This translates into CASSQPTANTEAFF.

The chain combines TRBV11-3 with TRBJ2-7; D uncertain. V was clipped by 2 bases and J by 2 bases, with 7 bases between them. This CDR3 contains 13 residues. Germline lookup yields CDR1 SGHNT and CDR2 YENEEA. The CDR3 DNA follows: TGTGCCAGCAGCTTAAAGGCCCCCTACGAGCAGTACTTC. Translated, it gives CASSLKAPYEQYF.

In this sample, this clonotype turned up many times. The J gene is TRBJ1-4, the V gene TRBV3-1; 11 positions agree with TRBD1. J lost 11 bases, V lost 1 base, and 9 bases had no gene match. Germline CDR1 reads LGHDT; CDR2 reads YNNKEL (reference sequence). The CDR3 contains 16 residues. The CDR3 DNA sequence: TGTGCCAGCAGCCAAGTAGGAGGGACAGGGGGTACGAAACTGTTTTTT. Residues: CASSQVGGTGGTKLFF.

Ten or more counts support this clonotype. The chain links TRBV5-1 to TRBJ2-7; D could derive from TRBD1 or TRBD2 (5 bases each). CDR1 SGHRS and CDR2 YFSETQ come from the germline V gene. The CDR3 is made up of 15 amino acids. V lost 3 bases, J lost 2 bases, and 15 bases lay in between. CDR3 in DNA: TGCGCCAGCAGCTCATCCGGGACGGGCCCCTACGAGCAGTACTTC. Encoded protein: CASSSSGTGPYEQYF.

The V call is TRBV7-8, the J call TRBJ1-5; D ambiguous. The V gene's germline CDR1 is SGHVS and CDR2 FQNEAQ. This CDR3 is built from 15 residues. V lost 5 bases to trimming and J lost 6 bases, with 17 bases between them. The CDR3 DNA sequence: TGTGCCAGCAGCCCGGGGTTCGGATATACTCAGCCCCAGCATTTT. Its translation: CASSPGFGYTQPQHF.

This sequence joins TRBV10-3 and TRBJ2-7, with 7 positions matching TRBD2. Germline V lookup: CDR1 ENHRY, CDR2 SYGVKD. The trim removed 6 bases at V and 3 bases at J, leaving 11 bases unmatched. The CDR3 is 15 residues long. CDR3 protein: CAISGGLHGYYEQYF. CDR3 DNA sequence: TGTGCCATCAGCGGGGGACTACACGGGTACTACGAGCAGTACTTC.

This clonotype was picked up a small number of times. This chain links TRBV12-3 or TRBV12-4 with TRBJ2-1; TRBD2 matches 13 bases. V lost 4 bases and J lost 7; bases outside the gene matches: 10. The CDR3 loop spans 17 amino acids. The CDR3 sequence is CASSSPLLAGGPNEQFF. The DNA of the CDR3 is TGTGCCAGCAGTTCCCCCCTACTAGCGGGAGGGCCGAATGAGCAGTTCTTC.

The chain carries TRBV7-6 and TRBJ2-5; 10 nucleotides align to TRBD1. V lost 1 base to trimming and J lost 1 base; unmatched junction nucleotides: 12. The CDR3 contains 19 residues. Germline V gives CDR1 SGHVS, CDR2 FNYEAQ. CDR3 amino acids: CASSLDPDRGMGFQETQYF. The CDR3 DNA reads TGTGCCAGCAGCTTAGACCCGGACAGGGGGATGGGGTTCCAAGAGACCCAGTACTTC.

This chain links TRBV14 with TRBJ2-3; 10 positions match TRBD2. CDR1 and CDR2 from the germline V gene are SGHDN and FVKESK. The length of the CDR3 is 15 residues. Trimming removed 4 bases from V and 5 bases from J; junction bases left unmatched: 6. CDR3 protein: CASSLKLAGLDTQYF. The CDR3 region has the DNA TGTGCCAGCAGCCTGAAACTAGCGGGACTAGATACGCAGTATTTT.

The V call is TRBV5-6, the J call TRBJ1-2, with 7 bases fitting TRBD1. Germline trimming cut 4 bases from V and 5 bases from J; bases unmatched to any gene: 8. Germline values: CDR1 SGHDT, CDR2 YYEEEE. This CDR3 is built from 14 residues. The CDR3, as DNA: TGTGCCAGCAGCCCGGGACAGCTTCGGTATGGCTACACCTTC. Amino acids: CASSPGQLRYGYTF.

This clonotype was observed a handful of times. CDR3 sequence: CASSPGVAGGPGNEQFF. The CDR3 nucleotides are TGTGCCAGCAGCCCCGGTGTAGCGGGAGGGCCCGGCAATGAGCAGTTCTTC. The V gene is TRBV7-9, the J gene TRBJ2-1, with TRBD2 matching over 11 bases. The CDR3 has 17 amino acids. V lost 5 bases to trimming and J lost 6 bases; unmatched junction nucleotides: 12. Germline CDR1 is SEHNR and CDR2 is FQNEAQ (reference sequence).

This clonotype occurred a few times. The chain combines TRBV7-8 with TRBJ1-4, with D possibly TRBD1 on 6 matching bases. The CDR3 consists of 18 residues. Germline values: CDR1 SGHVS, CDR2 FQNEAQ. V gave up 5 bases and J gave up 8 bases, with 27 bases separating them. Here the CDR3 DNA reads TGTGCCAGCAGCGTAAATCAGCGGGGAGGGGGGCAAGACGAAAAACTGTTTTTT. Amino acids: CASSVNQRGGGQDEKLFF.

This clonotype was seen more than once but under ten times. The chain joins TRBV11-2 to TRBJ2-3; D may be TRBD2 (6 bases). Germline CDR1 SGHAT, CDR2 FQNNGV. Trimming took 1 base from V and 2 from J, leaving 13 bases between them. The CDR3 has 16 amino acids. DNA of the CDR3: TGTGCCAGCAGCTTAGTGGGACTCGCCTTCACAGATACGCAGTATTTT. Its protein product is CASSLVGLAFTDTQYF.

This clonotype was seen ten or more times. The chain couples TRBV27 to TRBJ2-2, with TRBD1 matching over 7 bases. The CDR3 extends over 14 amino acids. The germline CDR1 and CDR2 sequences are MNHEY and SMNVEV (reference sequence). After removal of 5 bases from V and 10 bases from J, the junction contained 10 bases not matched to a gene. The CDR3 loop is CASSIRRQGEELFF. CDR3 nucleotides: TGTGCCAGCAGTATACGCCGACAGGGTGAGGAGCTGTTTTTT.

V gene TRBV9 combines with J gene TRBJ2-7; TRBD2 matches 8 bases. From germline, CDR1 is SGDLS and CDR2 YYNGEE. V lost 0 bases, J lost 2 bases, and 4 bases stayed unmatched. The CDR3 contains 15 residues. The CDR3 DNA is TGTGCCAGCAGCGTAGACGAAGCGGGAGCCTACGAGCAGTACTTC. Amino acid sequence: CASSVDEAGAYEQYF. Filled out from reference TRBV9 and TRBJ2-7, the complete variable domain reads DSGVTQTPKHLITATGQRVTLRCSPRSGDLSVYWYQQSLDQGLQFLIQYYNGEERAKGNILERFSAQQFPDLHSELNLSSLELGDSALYFCASSVDEAGAYEQYFGPGTRLTVT.

This clonotype was recorded a few times. The rearrangement joins TRBV18 to TRBJ2-4, with D unresolved. CDR1 is KGHSH and CDR2 is LQKENI in the germline V gene. V was pared by 3 bases and J by 0 bases, with 12 bases between. CDR3 length: 16 amino acids. In DNA form, the CDR3 reads TGTGCCAGCTCACCGCCAATTCTGACAGCCAAAAACATTCAGTACTTC. Translating gives CASSPPILTAKNIQYF.

V and J are TRBV7-3 and TRBJ2-3; no firm D call. The CDR3 runs 15 residues. The V gene's germline CDR1 is SGHTA and CDR2 FQGTGA. Trimming removed 1 base at V and 0 bases at J, with 8 bases between. The CDR3 here is CASSLMPQSTDTQYF. CDR3 DNA: TGTGCCAGCAGCTTAATGCCCCAAAGCACAGATACGCAGTATTTT.

There are a few counts of this clonotype. V and J are TRBV6-6 and TRBJ2-3, with D possibly being TRBD1 or TRBD2 (6 bases each). Germline V gene lookup returns CDR1 MNHNY and CDR2 SVGAGI (reference sequence). The CDR3 is made up of 13 amino acids. The V end lost 7 bases, the J end lost 6 bases, and 14 bases lay between the germline ends. In DNA, the CDR3 is TGTGCCAGCAACCGGGGGCGCAAGGATACGCAGTATTTT. Amino acid sequence: CASNRGRKDTQYF.

The chain has TRBV7-2 and TRBJ1-6; D not certain. The CDR3 length is 13 residues. Looked up from germline, CDR1 is SGHTA and CDR2 is FQGNSA. V was clipped by 1 base and J by 7 bases, with 5 bases between them. The CDR3 loop reads CASSLETNSPLHF. As DNA, the CDR3 is TGTGCCAGCAGCTTAGAAACGAATTCACCCCTCCACTTT.

The table lists this clonotype with many counts. This chain uses TRBV10-3 with TRBJ2-3, with D tentatively TRBD1 (5 bases). The V gene lost 9 bases and the J gene lost 0 bases, with 10 bases spanning the gap. This CDR3 has 13 amino acids. Per germline, CDR1 ENHRY and CDR2 SYGVKD. The CDR3 loop is CAMQGPSTDTQYF. The CDR3 DNA reads as TGTGCCATGCAGGGCCCAAGCACAGATACGCAGTATTTT.

This clonotype was counted between two and nine times. The V and J genes are TRBV12-3 or TRBV12-4 and TRBJ2-5, with TRBD2 matching 9 bases. The V segment lost 3 bases and the J segment 3 bases; nucleotides outside the gene matches: 5. The CDR3 extends over 15 amino acids. The CDR3: CASSFVAGDEETQYF. For the CDR3, the DNA is TGTGCCAGCAGTTTTGTAGCGGGAGATGAAGAGACCCAGTACTTC.